This T cell receptor beta chain was obtained from a study of human T cells and chemical hapten exposure. The wider study: Patients, mostly women, had alopecia areata, alopecia totalis or alopecia universalis. Findings of the study overall: The immune response of these alopecia patients might not match healthy individuals'.

MiXCR, applied by TCRdb to the RACE reads, yields one record per CDR3 protein. The data show tens of thousands of distinct CDR3 sequences, approximately 11% seen once. This clonotype was observed at least ten times. The antigen is not known. V was pared by 4 bases and J by 0 bases, with 15 bases between. Germline lookup yields CDR1 KGHSH and CDR2 LQKENI. This CDR3 is 16 amino acids long. The sample's time point: patch test 1, 2 weeks after DPC sensitization. Indicated treatment: therapeutic diphenylcyclopropenone sensitization with weekly scalp DPC. The authors' total RNA extraction used unfractionated whole blood.

The sample consisted of whole blood, taken in connection with sensitization to the hapten diphenylcyclopropenone (DPC). The rearrangement uses TRBV18 and TRBJ2-5, with D perhaps given as TRBD1 or TRBD2 (5 bases each). The origin of this receptor is a woman between 40 and 50 years old with alopecia areata. Some clones in this sample may be carry-over from other donors' samples. CDR3 residues: CASSRSGRKYQETQYF. The DNA for the CDR3 is TGTGCCAGCTCACGCTCGGGACGGAAGTACCAAGAGACCCAGTACTTC.